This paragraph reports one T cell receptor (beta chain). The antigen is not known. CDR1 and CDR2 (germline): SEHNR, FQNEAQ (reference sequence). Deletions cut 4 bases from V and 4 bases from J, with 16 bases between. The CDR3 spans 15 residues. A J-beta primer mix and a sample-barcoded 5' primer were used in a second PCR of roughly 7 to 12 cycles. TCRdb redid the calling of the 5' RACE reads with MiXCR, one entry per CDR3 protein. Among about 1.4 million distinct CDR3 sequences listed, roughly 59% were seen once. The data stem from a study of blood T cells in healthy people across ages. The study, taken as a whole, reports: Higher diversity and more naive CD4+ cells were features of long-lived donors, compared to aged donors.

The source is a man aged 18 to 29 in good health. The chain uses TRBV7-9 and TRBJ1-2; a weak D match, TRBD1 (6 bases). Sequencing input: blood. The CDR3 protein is CASSSTQGLIYGYTF. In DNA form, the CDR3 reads TGTGCCAGCAGCTCCACTCAGGGGCTCATCTATGGCTACACCTTC.